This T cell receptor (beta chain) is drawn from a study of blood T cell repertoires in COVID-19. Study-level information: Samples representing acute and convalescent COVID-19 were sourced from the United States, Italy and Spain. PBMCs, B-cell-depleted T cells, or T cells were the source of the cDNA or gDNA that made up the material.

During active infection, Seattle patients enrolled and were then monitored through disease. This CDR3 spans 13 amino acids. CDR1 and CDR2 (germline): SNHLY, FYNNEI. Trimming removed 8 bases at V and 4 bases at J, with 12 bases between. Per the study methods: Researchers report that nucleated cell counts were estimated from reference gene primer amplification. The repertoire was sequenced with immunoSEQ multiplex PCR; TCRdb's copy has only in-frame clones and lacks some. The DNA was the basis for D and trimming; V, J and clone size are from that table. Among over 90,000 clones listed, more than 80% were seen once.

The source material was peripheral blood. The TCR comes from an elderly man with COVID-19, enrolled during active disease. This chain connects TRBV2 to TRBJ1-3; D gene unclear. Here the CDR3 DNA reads TGTGCCAGCTATCGGGGAATGGGAAACACCATATATTTT. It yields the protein CASYRGMGNTIYF.